Each of the 21 T cell receptor beta chains below was sequenced from the same sample in a study of cytomegalovirus exposure and HLA in healthy donors. This PCR relied on a set of 60 Vbeta primers and 13 Jbeta primers. TCRdb's table, derived via immunoSEQ multiplex PCR, lists solely in-frame clones and lacks some. The sample lists roughly 190,000 clones, under 85% occurring once. Sequences were obtained from PBMCs. The origin of the receptors is a female donor in good health and CMV-seronegative.

V usage is TRBV28 and J usage is TRBJ2-5, with 8 bases fitting TRBD1. J lost 6 bases, V lost 2 bases, and 11 bases had no gene match. Germline CDR1 MDHEN, CDR2 SYDVKM. The CDR3 is 16 amino acids. CDR3: CASSLVGQGAGKTQYF. CDR3 coding DNA: TGTGCCAGCAGTTTAGTAGGGCAGGGGGCTGGGAAGACCCAGTACTTC.

The genes are TRBV28 and TRBJ2-7, with D tentatively TRBD2 (5 bases). The germline V gene has CDR1 MDHEN and CDR2 SYDVKM. The CDR3 loop spans 13 amino acids. V dropped 4 bases and J dropped 3 bases, with 10 bases sitting between them. The CDR3 loop is CASSSPEGYEQYF. The CDR3 DNA follows: TGTGCCAGCAGTTCGCCCGAGGGCTACGAGCAGTACTTC. Supplemented by reference TRBV28 and TRBJ2-7, the full variable domain reads DVKVTQSSRYLVKRTGEKVFLECVQDMDHENMFWYRQDPGLGLRLIYFSYDVKMKEKGDIPEGYSVSREKKERFSLILESASTNQTSMYLCASSSPEGYEQYFGPGTRLTVT.

This sequence joins TRBV29-1 and TRBJ2-1, with 9 bases matching TRBD1. This CDR3 region has 15 residues. Losses at the gene ends were 7 bases for V and 5 bases for J; bases not matched to a gene: 12. The V gene's germline CDR1 is SQVTM and CDR2 ANQGSEA. Here the CDR3 DNA reads TGCAGCGCCGGGGACAGGGAAAGTGGAGACAATGAGCAGTTCTTC. Translation gives CSAGDRESGDNEQFF.

The chain links TRBV7-9 to TRBJ2-5; D might be TRBD1 (5 bases). The CDR3 covers 16 residues. The V gene's germline CDR1 is SEHNR and CDR2 FQNEAQ (reference sequence). V was cut by 5 bases and J by 5 bases, with 21 bases left in between. Here the CDR3 reads CASSPAGQGVGETQYF. CDR3 in DNA: TGTGCCAGCAGCCCGGCAGGGCAGGGCGTGGGGGAGACCCAGTACTTC.

The chain combines TRBV2 with TRBJ1-6; maybe TRBD1 (5 bases). V was trimmed by 7 bases and J by 6 bases, leaving 13 bases between them. The germline V gene encodes CDR1 SNHLY and CDR2 FYNNEI. The CDR3 extends over 14 amino acids. CDR3 sequence reads: CASIGVRVNSPLHF. CDR3 nucleotides: TGTGCCAGCATTGGAGTCAGGGTTAATTCACCCCTCCACTTT.

The rearrangement uses TRBV7-9 and TRBJ2-7; perhaps TRBD1 as D (6 bases). Per the germline V gene, CDR1 is SEHNR and CDR2 is FQNEAQ (reference sequence). CDR3 length: 15 amino acids. The germline V and J ends were trimmed by 2 bases and 4 bases, with 15 bases remaining between them. CDR3 amino acids: CASSLPGHYTYEQYF. The CDR3 bases are TGTGCCAGCAGCTTACCGGGACACTACACTTACGAGCAGTACTTC.

The chain joins TRBV6-5 to TRBJ1-1, with 11 bases fitting TRBD1. Trimming cost V 0 bases and J 4 bases; bases outside gene matches: 4. Germline values: CDR1 MNHEY, CDR2 SVGAGI. The CDR3 spans 16 residues. The CDR3 DNA reads as TGTGCCAGCAGTTACTCAGGACAGGGGGCGAGCACTGAAGCTTTCTTT. This encodes CASSYSGQGASTEAFF.

CDR3 coding DNA: TGTGCCAGCAGCTTTTCGACTAGCGAGGCCACAGATACGCAGTATTTT. It specifies CASSFSTSEATDTQYF. The chain employs TRBV13 and TRBJ2-3; 8 positions match TRBD2. V shed 3 bases and J 2 bases; nucleotides not matched to a gene: 7. The CDR3 is made up of 16 amino acids. Germline lookup yields CDR1 PRHDT and CDR2 FYEKMQ (reference sequence).

V gene TRBV5-8 combines with J gene TRBJ2-6, with TRBD1 matching 8 bases. In germline, CDR1 is SGHTS, CDR2 YDEGEE. V was pared by 3 bases and J by 0 bases, with 2 bases of the junction left unmatched. This CDR3 is 16 amino acids long. The CDR3 spells CASSSDRVSGANVLTF. DNA of the CDR3: TGTGCCAGCAGCTCGGACAGGGTCTCTGGGGCCAACGTCCTGACTTTC.

V is TRBV7-9 and J is TRBJ1-4; 10 nucleotides agree with TRBD1. J lost 7 bases, V lost 4 bases, and 3 bases had no gene match. CDR3 size: 14 residues. Per germline, CDR1 SEHNR and CDR2 FQNEAQ (reference sequence). The CDR3 region has the DNA TGTGCCAGCAGCTCCGGGACAGGGGTTGAAAAACTGTTTTTT. This encodes CASSSGTGVEKLFF.

This sequence joins TRBV5-4 and TRBJ2-7; D is possibly TRBD1 (6 bases). Trimming removed 3 bases from V and 4 bases from J, with 14 bases in between. CDR1 and CDR2 (germline): SGHNT, YYREEE (reference sequence). CDR3 length: 14 amino acids. CDR3 in DNA: TGTGCCAGCAGCTCGGGTCAGGGGTGGTACGAGCAGTACTTC. Amino acids: CASSSGQGWYEQYF.

V and J are TRBV6-1 and TRBJ2-2; possibly TRBD2 for D (6 bases). Germline CDR1 MNHNS, CDR2 SASEGT. Trimming took 4 bases from V and 2 from J, leaving 17 bases between them. This CDR3 is 17 amino acids long. The chain's CDR3 is CASSGLVKLFNTGELFF. DNA of the CDR3: TGTGCCAGCAGTGGACTAGTCAAGCTCTTCAACACCGGGGAGCTGTTTTTT.

This clone was found a few times. The chain recombines TRBV11-2 with TRBJ1-1; the D is unclear. CDR1 is SGHAT and CDR2 is FQNNGV in the germline V gene. Deletions cut 1 base from V and 0 bases from J, with 6 bases between. This CDR3 spans 14 amino acids. Here the CDR3 DNA reads TGTGCCAGCAGCTTAGCGGGTGTGAACACTGAAGCTTTCTTT. It is translated as CASSLAGVNTEAFF.

The CDR3 protein is CASSVPSGNTIYF. CDR3 in DNA: TGTGCCAGCAGCGTACCCTCCGGAAACACCATATATTTT. V and J are TRBV9 and TRBJ1-3; D is uncertain. Germline lookup yields CDR1 SGDLS and CDR2 YYNGEE. V lost 1 base, J lost 4 bases, and 6 bases lay in between. The CDR3 loop spans 13 amino acids. Full variable domain (missing parts from reference TRBV9 and TRBJ1-3): DSGVTQTPKHLITATGQRVTLRCSPRSGDLSVYWYQQSLDQGLQFLIQYYNGEERAKGNILERFSAQQFPDLHSELNLSSLELGDSALYFCASSVPSGNTIYFGEGSWLTVV.

This clone was picked up one time. V gene TRBV19 combines with J gene TRBJ2-1, with a weak D call TRBD1 (6 bases). This CDR3 is 14 amino acids long. Germline V gene data show CDR1 as LNHDA and CDR2 as SQIVND (reference sequence). Trimming took 4 bases from V and 2 from J, leaving 9 bases between them. The CDR3: CASSRGTTYNEQFF. As DNA, the CDR3 is TGTGCCAGTAGTAGGGGGACAACCTACAATGAGCAGTTCTTC.

V is TRBV5-4 and J is TRBJ2-7; the D is unclear. This CDR3 is 14 amino acids long. Germline loops: CDR1 SGHNT, CDR2 YYREEE (reference sequence). Trimming stripped 4 bases from V and 0 bases from J, with 11 bases between. CDR3 sequence reads: CASSQAKHSYEQYF. For the CDR3, the DNA is TGTGCCAGCAGCCAAGCGAAGCACTCCTACGAGCAGTACTTC.

This clone was observed a few times. J is TRBJ2-5 and V is TRBV5-4; D is unresolved. CDR1 is SGHNT and CDR2 is YYREEE in the germline V gene (reference sequence). This CDR3 spans 14 amino acids. Trimming removed 5 bases from V and 2 bases from J, with 13 bases in between. In nucleotides, the CDR3 is TGTGCCAGCAGTGAGAGACACTTACAAGAGACCCAGTACTTC. Protein: CASSERHLQETQYF.

The rearrangement uses TRBV4-3 and TRBJ2-5; TRBD2 matches at 7 bases. Gene TRBJ2-7 matches the end of the DNA better, so the J call may be wrong. In germline, CDR1 is LGHNA, CDR2 YSLEER. The CDR3 is 15 residues long. As DNA, the CDR3 is TGCGCCAGCAGCCAAACGACCCTAGCGGACTACGAGCAGTACTTC. This gives the protein CASSQTTLADYEQYF.

The rearrangement uses TRBV28 and TRBJ2-7, with D tentatively TRBD2 (7 bases). Trimming left V 6 bases short and J 7 bases short, with 19 bases between. The CDR3 runs 14 residues. Germline V gene sequence: CDR1 MDHEN, CDR2 SYDVKM. CDR3 residues: CASSPKGGAGEQYF. The CDR3 DNA reads TGTGCCAGCAGCCCTAAGGGGGGGGCGGGGGAGCAGTACTTC. Complete variable domain (other parts from reference TRBV28 and TRBJ2-7): DVKVTQSSRYLVKRTGEKVFLECVQDMDHENMFWYRQDPGLGLRLIYFSYDVKMKEKGDIPEGYSVSREKKERFSLILESASTNQTSMYLCASSPKGGAGEQYFGPGTRLTVT.

This clone was recorded once. The V gene is TRBV18, the J gene TRBJ1-2, with D perhaps TRBD1 (6 bases). The ends were cut back, 3 bases at V and 11 bases at J, with 25 bases in the middle. CDR3 length: 16 amino acids. Germline loops: CDR1 KGHSH, CDR2 LQKENI. The chain's CDR3 is CASSPLYRSSEGVYTF. The CDR3, as DNA: TGTGCCAGCTCACCTCTCTACAGGTCCTCAGAGGGGGTATACACCTTC.

V is TRBV29-1 and J is TRBJ1-1; TRBD1 is a possible D gene (6 bases). The CDR3 runs to 13 residues. Trimming left V 2 bases short and J 5 bases short, with 12 bases between. Germline-derived CDR1 and CDR2 are SQVTM and ANQGSEA. The CDR3 DNA reads TGCAGCGTTGAACTGGGGGGGCGGACTGAAGCTTTCTTT. Its translation is CSVELGGRTEAFF.